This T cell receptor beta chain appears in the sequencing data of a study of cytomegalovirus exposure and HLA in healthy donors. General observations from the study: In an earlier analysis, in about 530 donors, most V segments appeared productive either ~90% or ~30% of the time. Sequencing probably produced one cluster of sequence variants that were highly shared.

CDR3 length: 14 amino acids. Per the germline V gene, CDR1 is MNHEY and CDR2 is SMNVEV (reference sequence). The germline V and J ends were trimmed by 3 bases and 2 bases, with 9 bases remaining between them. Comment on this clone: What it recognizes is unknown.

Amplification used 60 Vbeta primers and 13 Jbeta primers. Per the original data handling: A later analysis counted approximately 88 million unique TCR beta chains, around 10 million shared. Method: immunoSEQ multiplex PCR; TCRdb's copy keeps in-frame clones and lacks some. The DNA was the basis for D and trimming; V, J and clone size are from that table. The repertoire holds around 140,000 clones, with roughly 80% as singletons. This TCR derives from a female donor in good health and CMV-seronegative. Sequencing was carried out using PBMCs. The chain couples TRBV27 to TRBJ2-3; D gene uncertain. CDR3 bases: TGTGCCAGCAGTTTTAACGGAGTCACAGATACGCAGTATTTT. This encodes CASSFNGVTDTQYF.